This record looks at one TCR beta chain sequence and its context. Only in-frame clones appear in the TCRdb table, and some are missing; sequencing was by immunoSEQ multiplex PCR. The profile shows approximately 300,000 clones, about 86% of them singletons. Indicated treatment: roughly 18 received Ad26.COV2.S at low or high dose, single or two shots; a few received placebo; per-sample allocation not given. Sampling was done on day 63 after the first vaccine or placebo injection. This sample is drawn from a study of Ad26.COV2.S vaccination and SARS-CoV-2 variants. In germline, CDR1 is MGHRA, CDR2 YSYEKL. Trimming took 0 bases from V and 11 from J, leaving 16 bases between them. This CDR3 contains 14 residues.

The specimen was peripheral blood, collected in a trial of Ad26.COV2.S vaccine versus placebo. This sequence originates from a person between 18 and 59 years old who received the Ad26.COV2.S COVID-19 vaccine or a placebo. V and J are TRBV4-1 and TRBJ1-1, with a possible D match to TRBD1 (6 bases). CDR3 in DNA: TGCGCCAGCAGCCAAGAACTTTCAGGGGAGCGGGCTTTCTTT. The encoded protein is CASSQELSGERAFF.